Below, 18 T cell receptor beta chains from the same sample are listed, as sequenced in a study of T cells after posttransplantation cyclophosphamide. Method: immunoSEQ multiplex PCR; TCRdb's copy keeps in-frame clones and lacks some. Seen here are fewer than 60,000 clones, approximately 94% observed once, and the top ten hold 2.5% to 3%. Sequencing used PBMCs. The receptors come from a woman in her twenties or thirties in good health and a related stem cell transplant donor.

This sequence joins TRBV11-2 and TRBJ2-2, with D possibly being TRBD1 (6 bases). V lost 5 bases to trimming and J lost 8 bases, with 12 bases between them. CDR1 is SGHAT and CDR2 is FQNNGV in the germline V gene. This CDR3 spans 13 amino acids. The CDR3 DNA reads TGTGCCAGCAGCCACAGCACAGGGGGGGAGCTGTTTTTT. It translates to CASSHSTGGELFF.

This chain joins TRBV9 and TRBJ2-2; 8 nucleotides agree with TRBD1. V dropped 3 bases and J dropped 1; count of bases not matched to a gene: 2. The V gene's germline CDR1 is SGDLS and CDR2 YYNGEE. This CDR3 region has 15 residues. CDR3 residues: CASSGGQVNTGELFF. CDR3 bases: TGTGCCAGCAGCGGGGGACAGGTGAACACCGGGGAGCTGTTTTTT.

The V call is TRBV6-1, the J call TRBJ2-1; maybe TRBD1 (6 bases). CDR1 is MNHNS, CDR2 SASEGT, per germline. The CDR3 totals 13 residues. Trimming took 6 bases from V and 7 from J, leaving 13 bases between them. The CDR3 is CASRTTGSNEQFF. CDR3 sequence (DNA): TGTGCCAGCAGGACTACAGGGAGTAATGAGCAGTTCTTC.

V is TRBV4-1 and J is TRBJ1-2; D may be TRBD1 (5 bases). The length of the CDR3 is 15 residues. The germline V gene encodes CDR1 MGHRA and CDR2 YSYEKL. Trimming stripped 0 bases from V and 5 bases from J, with 13 bases between. The CDR3 sequence: CASSQEGRGLYGYTF. As DNA, the CDR3 is TGCGCCAGCAGCCAAGAAGGGAGGGGACTATATGGCTACACCTTC.

The chain carries TRBV18 and TRBJ1-3, with D possibly matching TRBD1 (6 bases). The CDR3 is 16 amino acids. The germline CDR1 and CDR2 sequences are KGHSH and LQKENI. Trimming took 6 bases from V and 0 from J, leaving 15 bases between them. The CDR3 spells CASSTGQGSSGNTIYF. CDR3 bases: TGTGCCAGCTCCACGGGGCAGGGGAGCTCTGGAAACACCATATATTTT.

This sequence joins TRBV6-6 and TRBJ1-1; TRBD1 matches at 9 bases. J lost 5 bases, V lost 5 bases, and 9 bases had no gene match. The germline V gene has CDR1 MNHNY and CDR2 SVGAGI (reference sequence). The CDR3 runs 15 residues. The CDR3: CASSTLDRGLTEAFF. CDR3 coding DNA: TGTGCCAGCAGTACCCTGGACAGGGGCTTGACTGAAGCTTTCTTT.

The CDR3 sequence is CASSLAPSTDTQYF. In nucleotides, the CDR3 is TGCGCCAGCAGCTTGGCCCCTAGCACAGATACGCAGTATTTT. V and J are TRBV5-1 and TRBJ2-3; D unclear. Germline loops: CDR1 SGHRS, CDR2 YFSETQ. V was shortened by 0 bases and J by 0 bases, with 5 bases between the two germline ends. The CDR3 has 14 amino acids. The full variable domain, in which reference TRBV5-1 and TRBJ2-3 provide the parts outside the CDR3, is KAGVTQTPRYLIKTRGQQVTLSCSPISGHRSVSWYQQTPGQGLQFLFEYFSETQRNKGNFPGRFSGRQFSNSRSEMNVSTLELGDSALYLCASSLAPSTDTQYFGPGTRLTVL.

The rearrangement joins TRBV19 to TRBJ1-4; D is possibly TRBD1 (6 bases). The CDR3 is 15 amino acids. V was cut by 5 bases and J by 6 bases, with 16 bases left in between. Germline V gene lookup returns CDR1 LNHDA and CDR2 SQIVND (reference sequence). The CDR3 bases are TGTGCCAGTAGTCCCTCACAGGGTGGTGATGAAAAACTGTTTTTT. Its translation is CASSPSQGGDEKLFF.

This chain uses TRBV30 with TRBJ1-2, with 9 bases fitting TRBD1. Germline loops: CDR1 GTSNPN, CDR2 SVGIG (reference sequence). V shed 1 base and J 5 bases; nucleotides not matched to a gene: 5. CDR3 length: 14 amino acids. CDR3 sequence (DNA): TGTGCCTGGAGTGGAGGACAGGGGCCTTATGGCTACACCTTC. Translation: CAWSGGQGPYGYTF.

The rearrangement links TRBV27 to TRBJ2-3; D call uncertain. Trimming pared 0 bases from V and 2 bases from J, leaving 9 bases between. CDR1 and CDR2 (germline): MNHEY, SMNVEV (reference sequence). The CDR3 consists of 15 residues. This CDR3 is CASSLSGSYTDTQYF. In DNA, the CDR3 is TGTGCCAGCAGTTTATCGGGCAGCTACACAGATACGCAGTATTTT.

The chain links TRBV9 to TRBJ2-3, with 8 nucleotides matching TRBD2. Germline values: CDR1 SGDLS, CDR2 YYNGEE. The CDR3 is 16 residues long. With 0 bases clipped from V and 2 bases from J, the junction kept 5 bases outside the gene matches. The CDR3 nucleotides read TGTGCCAGCAGCGTAGCCGGGGGGGCCCCCACAGATACGCAGTATTTT. As protein: CASSVAGGAPTDTQYF.

V is TRBV7-9 and J is TRBJ1-2; D unclear. Trimming took off 1 base at V and 7 bases at J, with 4 bases between the two ends. Germline V gene sequence: CDR1 SEHNR, CDR2 FQNEAQ (reference sequence). This CDR3 has 11 amino acids. The CDR3 DNA follows: TGTGCCAGCAGCTTAGTAGCTGGCTACACCTTC. Translating it yields CASSLVAGYTF.

The chain joins TRBV5-1 to TRBJ1-2; D gene ambiguous. Germline CDR1 is SGHRS and CDR2 is YFSETQ. The CDR3 spans 14 residues. The V and J ends lost 0 bases and 8 bases respectively, with 14 bases between them. This CDR3 is CASSLDPSSGGYTF. CDR3 DNA sequence: TGCGCCAGCAGCTTGGATCCATCCTCGGGGGGCTACACCTTC.

This chain links TRBV13 with TRBJ1-1; TRBD1 is a possible D gene (5 bases). Trimming took off 3 bases at V and 0 bases at J, with 5 bases between the two ends. The germline CDR1 and CDR2 sequences are PRHDT and FYEKMQ (reference sequence). The CDR3 extends over 13 amino acids. The CDR3 spells CASSLTVNTEAFF. The CDR3 nucleotides read TGTGCCAGCAGCTTGACAGTGAACACTGAAGCTTTCTTT.

The chain links TRBV19 to TRBJ2-1, with 10 bases that match TRBD1. The CDR3 spans 15 residues. With 4 bases clipped from V and 7 bases from J, the junction kept 7 bases outside the gene matches. Germline V gene sequence: CDR1 LNHDA, CDR2 SQIVND (reference sequence). In DNA form, the CDR3 reads TGTGCCAGTAGTACACCGGGACAGGGGTTAAATGAGCAGTTCTTC. Amino acids: CASSTPGQGLNEQFF.

The chain carries TRBV2 and TRBJ1-5, with TRBD1 matching 7 bases. This CDR3 has 17 residues. CDR1 and CDR2 (germline): SNHLY, FYNNEI. With V trimmed by 6 bases and J by 7 bases, 18 bases remained unmatched. In DNA, the CDR3 is TGTGCCAGCAGCCCCAAGGACAGGTCGCAGGTCATCCAGCCCCAGCATTTT. As protein: CASSPKDRSQVIQPQHF.

The chain has TRBV5-1 and TRBJ1-1; 7 bases are a match to TRBD1. This CDR3 is 16 amino acids long. J lost 7 bases, V lost 2 bases, and 14 bases had no gene match. Looked up from germline, CDR1 is SGHRS and CDR2 is YFSETQ. As DNA, the CDR3 is TGCGCCAGCAGCTTAACAGGGGCTCTGGGGCCCAATGAAGCTTTCTTT. This gives the protein CASSLTGALGPNEAFF.

The chain recombines TRBV5-1 with TRBJ1-5, with a possible D match to TRBD1 (6 bases). The V gene lost 0 bases and the J gene lost 4 bases, with 8 bases spanning the gap. CDR3 length: 14 amino acids. Looked up from germline, CDR1 is SGHRS and CDR2 is YFSETQ. The CDR3 here is CASSLVGGNQPQHF. The DNA of the CDR3 is TGCGCCAGCAGCTTGGTAGGGGGAAATCAGCCCCAGCATTTT.